A single sample is the source of the 32 T cell receptor beta chains below, sequenced in a study of T-cell reconstitution after alpha-beta-depleted transplantation in children. Preparation of the TCRbeta library involved a method that used unique molecular identifiers. In TCRdb, the PCR reads were re-called with MiXCR into one record per CDR3 protein. The sample consists of 200,000 to 250,000 distinct CDR3 sequences, 8% to 10% of them appearing once. This specimen was PBMCs from the stem cell graft donor, taken from the stem cell graft. These receptors were collected from a human donor who donated a stem cell graft to a child with acute lymphoblastic leukemia.

The J gene is TRBJ2-2, the V gene TRBV25-1; 10 nucleotides agree with TRBD1. V trimming: 6 bases; J trimming: 7 bases; junction bases outside the gene matches: 11. CDR3 length: 16 residues. Germline lookup yields CDR1 MGHDK and CDR2 SYGVNS. The chain's CDR3 is CASSQPGQGTNGELFF. DNA of the CDR3: TGTGCCAGCAGCCAACCGGGACAGGGGACGAACGGGGAGCTGTTTTTT.

This clonotype was counted a few times. This chain joins TRBV11-3 and TRBJ2-7, with 14 bases fitting TRBD2. The CDR3 consists of 16 residues. V shed 1 base and J 3 bases; nucleotides not matched to a gene: 2. Per the germline V gene, CDR1 is SGHNT and CDR2 is YENEEA. The CDR3 DNA reads as TGTGCCAGCAGCTTAGGTGGACTAGCGGGGGGCTACGAGCAGTACTTC. Protein: CASSLGGLAGGYEQYF.

The chain has TRBV29-1 and TRBJ1-3, with unresolved D. This CDR3 has 13 residues. From germline, CDR1 is SQVTM and CDR2 ANQGSEA. V lost 4 bases to trimming and J lost 0 bases, with 7 bases between them. For the CDR3, the DNA is TGCAGCGTTGGCCTTGACTCTGGAAACACCATATATTTT. Amino acids: CSVGLDSGNTIYF.

The sample holds many counts of this clonotype. The chain joins TRBV7-9 to TRBJ2-3; 7 bases match TRBD2. CDR1 is SEHNR and CDR2 is FQNEAQ in the germline V gene (reference sequence). Losses at the gene ends were 5 bases for V and 2 bases for J; bases not matched to a gene: 7. This CDR3 has 15 amino acids. In DNA, the CDR3 is TGTGCCAGCAGCCGCGGGGGTCTAATCACAGATACGCAGTATTTT. It specifies CASSRGGLITDTQYF.

This clonotype showed up just a few times. The chain joins TRBV30 to TRBJ1-1, with no clear D. The V end lost 4 bases, the J end lost 3 bases, and 12 bases lay between the germline ends. This CDR3 contains 13 residues. Germline values: CDR1 GTSNPN, CDR2 SVGIG (reference sequence). DNA of the CDR3: TGTGCCTGGACACGGCAATCGGACACTGAAGCTTTCTTT. Amino acid sequence: CAWTRQSDTEAFF.

V usage is TRBV5-1 and J usage is TRBJ2-2, with D unresolved. CDR1 is SGHRS, CDR2 YFSETQ, per germline. The V gene lost 3 bases and the J gene lost 0 bases, with 6 bases spanning the gap. The CDR3 has 14 residues. This CDR3 is CASSWNANTGELFF. DNA for the CDR3: TGCGCCAGCAGCTGGAATGCGAACACCGGGGAGCTGTTTTTT.

A few counts support this clonotype. The V and J genes are TRBV20-1 and TRBJ2-2; no firm D call. The V gene lost 5 bases and the J gene lost 3 bases, with 7 bases spanning the gap. The CDR3 totals 12 residues. Germline V gives CDR1 DFQATT, CDR2 SNEGSKA (reference sequence). CDR3 nucleotide sequence: TGCAGTGCTCCATTTCACACCGGGGAGCTGTTTTTT. Translating it yields CSAPFHTGELFF.

The genes are TRBV14 and TRBJ1-1; TRBD1 might be the D (6 bases). V was clipped by 5 bases and J by 3 bases, with 10 bases between them. Germline V gives CDR1 SGHDN, CDR2 FVKESK. This CDR3 contains 13 residues. CDR3 loop: CASSGGLDTEAFF. The CDR3 DNA sequence: TGTGCCAGCAGCGGGGGGCTGGACACTGAAGCTTTCTTT.

Only a few counts were recorded for this clonotype. V usage is TRBV20-1 and J usage is TRBJ2-7; 9 bases align to TRBD1. Trimming at V came to 0 bases and at J to 3 bases, leaving 9 bases not matched to a gene. Germline V gives CDR1 DFQATT, CDR2 SNEGSKA (reference sequence). The CDR3 has 16 residues. The CDR3 sequence is CSARDDTGTGNYEQYF. The CDR3 region has the DNA TGCAGTGCTAGAGACGACACCGGGACAGGGAACTACGAGCAGTACTTC.

This clonotype has a count of ten or more. The chain links TRBV20-1 to TRBJ1-1, with D maybe TRBD1 (6 bases). CDR3 length equals 13 residues. Germline CDR1 DFQATT, CDR2 SNEGSKA (reference sequence). V lost 3 bases to trimming and J lost 4 bases, with 12 bases between them. The CDR3 DNA reads as TGCAGTGCTAGGACCGGGACACGCACTGAAGCTTTCTTT. It specifies CSARTGTRTEAFF.

About this clonotype itself: A much larger clone is a single base away; this may be a read error. The rearrangement joins TRBV10-3 to TRBJ1-1; a possible D gene is TRBD1 (5 bases). The CDR3 contains 15 residues. V was shortened by 0 bases and J by 6 bases, with 14 bases between the two germline ends. From germline, CDR1 is ENHRY and CDR2 SYGVKD. As DNA, the CDR3 is TGTGCCATCAGTGAGTCGGAAAGGGGAGTGGCTGAAGCTTTCTTT. Protein sequence: CAISESERGVAEAFF.

At least ten counts were recorded for this clonotype. The chain combines TRBV6-2 or TRBV6-3 with TRBJ1-1; the match to TRBD1 covers 8 bases. CDR1 is MNHEY, CDR2 SVGEGT, per germline. J was trimmed by 0 bases and V by 6 bases; bases with no gene match: 12. This CDR3 comprises 17 residues. The CDR3 DNA follows: TGTGCCAGCAGCCACCGAAGACAGGGGATCATGAACACTGAAGCTTTCTTT. This encodes CASSHRRQGIMNTEAFF.

The chain is built from TRBV2 and TRBJ2-7, with D uncertain. This CDR3 has 12 amino acids. V was clipped by 9 bases and J by 2 bases, with 11 bases between them. CDR1 and CDR2 from the germline V gene are SNHLY and FYNNEI. The CDR3 loop is CASIEATYEQYF. CDR3 coding DNA: TGTGCCAGTATCGAGGCCACCTACGAGCAGTACTTC.

This clonotype was seen repeatedly, ten times or more. The genes are TRBV19 and TRBJ1-5, with D perhaps TRBD1 (6 bases). The CDR3 sequence is 15 residues long. V lost 7 bases and J 1 base, leaving 14 bases between the germline ends. Germline V lookup: CDR1 LNHDA, CDR2 SQIVND (reference sequence). In DNA form, the CDR3 reads TGTGCCAGTATCTACAGGGTCGAGAGCAATCAGCCCCAGCATTTT. This encodes CASIYRVESNQPQHF.

This clonotype was counted at least ten times. This chain joins TRBV20-1 and TRBJ2-6; D gene uncertain. This CDR3 is built from 15 residues. From germline, CDR1 is DFQATT and CDR2 SNEGSKA (reference sequence). Trimming stripped 0 bases from V and 1 base from J, with 7 bases between. DNA of the CDR3: TGCAGTGCTAGAGATCTGAAGTCTGGGGCCAACGTCCTGACTTTC. This translates into CSARDLKSGANVLTF.

This clonotype was observed a handful of times. The chain employs TRBV5-1 and TRBJ1-1; D gene uncertain. Germline V gene sequence: CDR1 SGHRS, CDR2 YFSETQ. V dropped 1 base and J dropped 11 bases, with 15 bases sitting between them. This CDR3 is 13 amino acids long. The chain's CDR3 is CASSLSRNNEAFF. CDR3 coding DNA: TGCGCCAGCAGCTTGTCCAGAAACAATGAGGCTTTCTTT.

This chain uses TRBV30 with TRBJ2-7; D is possibly TRBD1 (5 bases). The CDR3 covers 12 residues. In germline, CDR1 is GTSNPN, CDR2 SVGIG (reference sequence). Written as DNA, the CDR3 is TGTGCGTTGGCCCCTCAGGGCTACGAGCAGTACTTC. Protein product: CALAPQGYEQYF.

The genes are TRBV20-1 and TRBJ2-3, with 11 bases identical to TRBD2. Unmatched junction bases numbered 9, after V lost 5 bases and J lost 5 bases. The germline V gene has CDR1 DFQATT and CDR2 SNEGSKA (reference sequence). The CDR3 has 15 amino acids. CDR3 nucleotides: TGCAGTGCTCCCTTTAGCGGGGGGGCGGGAGATACGCAGTATTTT. Protein product: CSAPFSGGAGDTQYF.

This clonotype was recorded a few times. This sequence joins TRBV25-1 and TRBJ2-3, with 7 bases fitting TRBD2. Germline trimming cut 6 bases from V and 8 bases from J; bases unmatched to any gene: 23. This CDR3 is 18 amino acids long. Germline CDR1 MGHDK, CDR2 SYGVNS. The CDR3 is CASSPPRGLEVLAGTQYF. The CDR3 nucleotides are TGTGCCAGCAGCCCCCCACGAGGACTAGAGGTGTTGGCGGGTACGCAGTATTTT.

V is TRBV12-3 or TRBV12-4 and J is TRBJ1-4; a weak D match, TRBD1 (6 bases). The CDR3 is made up of 15 amino acids. V was shortened by 3 bases and J by 0 bases, with 8 bases between the two germline ends. DNA for the CDR3: TGTGCCAGCAGTTTTGGGGGGCCAACTAATGAAAAACTGTTTTTT. Protein: CASSFGGPTNEKLFF.

This clonotype was observed many times. Here the CDR3 reads CSARPPGFQETQYF. CDR3 bases: TGCAGTGCTAGGCCACCGGGGTTCCAAGAGACCCAGTACTTC. The chain uses TRBV20-1 and TRBJ2-5; possibly TRBD2 for D (5 bases). Between the trimmed V and J ends, which lost 3 bases and 1 base, there was a span of 12 bases. There are 14 residues in the CDR3. CDR1 is DFQATT, CDR2 SNEGSKA, per germline (reference sequence).

This clonotype was observed a few times. The gene calls are TRBV7-8 and TRBJ2-3, with 8 bases lining up with TRBD1. The CDR3 has 18 residues. Germline V gives CDR1 SGHVS, CDR2 FQNEAQ. V lost 5 bases and J lost 2; bases outside the gene matches: 15. CDR3 region: CASSGPGDRGSLTDTQYF. As DNA, the CDR3 is TGTGCCAGCAGCGGGCCGGGCGACAGGGGATCTCTCACAGATACGCAGTATTTT.

This clonotype was seen many times. The chain employs TRBV12-3 or TRBV12-4 and TRBJ2-6; D is perhaps TRBD1 (6 bases). The CDR3 consists of 15 residues. Trimming left V 6 bases short and J 4 bases short, with 13 bases between. DNA for the CDR3: TGTGCCAGCAGCTCCACAGGGCCCGGGGCCAACGTCCTGACTTTC. It is translated as CASSSTGPGANVLTF.

Many counts were recorded for this clonotype. The chain couples TRBV9 to TRBJ2-5; TRBD2 matches at 10 bases. The V gene end was trimmed by 0 bases and the J gene end by 2 bases; junction bases not matched to a gene: 19. Germline V gene lookup returns CDR1 SGDLS and CDR2 YYNGEE. This CDR3 is 21 amino acids long. DNA of the CDR3: TGTGCCAGCAGCGTAGCGGCAGGGGGGGGCCTACTAGCGGGGAATCAAGAGACCCAGTACTTC. Amino acid sequence: CASSVAAGGGLLAGNQETQYF.

This clonotype was seen ten or more times. An end of the junction differs from the germline gene, which may be a read error. The CDR3 DNA reads as TGTGCCAGCAGTCCACCTTCAATTAGAATGATGGGCTTC. It translates to CASSPPSIRMMGF. The gene calls are TRBV28 and TRBJ1-2; D is unresolved. Germline V lookup: CDR1 MDHEN, CDR2 SYDVKM. The CDR3 covers 13 residues.

This clonotype has only a few counts. CDR3: CASSASGTGSYNEQFF. The CDR3 bases are TGCGCCAGCAGCGCCTCCGGGACAGGGTCCTACAATGAGCAGTTCTTC. The V call is TRBV5-1, the J call TRBJ2-1; 9 bases agree with TRBD1. The V gene end was trimmed by 4 bases and the J gene end by 1 base; junction bases not matched to a gene: 6. The CDR3 runs to 16 residues. CDR1 is SGHRS, CDR2 YFSETQ, per germline.

This clonotype came up many times. This rearrangement joins TRBV20-1 to TRBJ2-4, with 8 bases matching TRBD1. V lost 6 bases to trimming and J lost 10 bases; unmatched junction nucleotides: 20. In germline, CDR1 is DFQATT, CDR2 SNEGSKA (reference sequence). The CDR3 sequence is 16 residues long. The CDR3 DNA reads as TGCAGTGCCCCACGGCCAGGGGGCTTTAGAGGGGAAATTCAGTACTTC. The encoded protein is CSAPRPGGFRGEIQYF.

This clonotype was detected ten times or more. The rearrangement links TRBV5-6 to TRBJ2-3; D uncertain. The CDR3 length is 13 residues. V lost 1 base and J lost 5, with 8 bases in between. CDR1 is SGHDT, CDR2 YYEEEE, per germline. The CDR3 DNA follows: TGTGCCAGCAGCTTGCCCTCGCTAGATACGCAGTATTTT. Residues: CASSLPSLDTQYF.

This clonotype showed up just a few times. The CDR3 coding sequence is TGTGCCAGCAGCTTGGGTCAGGCTAACTATGGCTACACCTTC. Its translation: CASSLGQANYGYTF. The gene calls are TRBV7-9 and TRBJ1-2, with D uncertain. Germline V lookup: CDR1 SEHNR, CDR2 FQNEAQ (reference sequence). Trimming removed 3 bases from V and 0 bases from J, with 8 bases in between. The CDR3 covers 14 residues.

The chain combines TRBV3-1 with TRBJ2-1, with TRBD2 identical over 13 bases. The CDR3 covers 18 residues. With V trimmed by 4 bases and J by 6 bases, 12 bases remained unmatched. Germline CDR1 LGHDT, CDR2 YNNKEL (reference sequence). The CDR3 sequence: CASSRNSLAGGKVNEQFF. CDR3 sequence (DNA): TGTGCCAGCAGCCGAAATTCACTAGCGGGGGGGAAGGTCAATGAGCAGTTCTTC.

This clonotype was seen at least ten times. The V call is TRBV18, the J call TRBJ2-6, with 11 bases matching TRBD1. The CDR3 covers 17 residues. Trimming removed 2 bases from V and 0 bases from J; junction bases left unmatched: 0. Per the germline V gene, CDR1 is KGHSH and CDR2 is LQKENI. The DNA of the CDR3 is TGTGCCAGCTCACCAGGGACAGGGGGCTCTGGGGCCAACGTCCTGACTTTC. It encodes CASSPGTGGSGANVLTF.

This clonotype was detected only a few times. CDR3 bases: TGCAGTGCTAGAGAGGACAGCGGGGGCAATCAGCCCCAGCATTTT. Translated: CSAREDSGGNQPQHF. This chain joins TRBV20-1 and TRBJ1-5; a possible D gene is TRBD1 (6 bases). Germline V CDR1 and CDR2: DFQATT, SNEGSKA (reference sequence). Between the trimmed V and J ends, which lost 0 bases and 2 bases, there was a span of 11 bases. The CDR3 contains 15 residues.